The 20 T cell receptor beta chains below were found in one sample sequenced in a study of cytotoxic CD8 clonotypes in ibrutinib-treated CLL. This table comes from immunoSEQ multiplex PCR, and its TCRdb copy is limited to in-frame clones, with some not included. The table lists around 310,000 clones, around four fifths of them singletons. The input for sequencing was PBMCs, taken before ibrutinib treatment. Receptor source: a human donor with chronic lymphocytic leukemia.

This clone has only one observation. The chain couples TRBV20-1 to TRBJ1-2; D gene uncertain. The length of the CDR3 is 11 residues. V dropped 6 bases and J dropped 5 bases, with 10 bases sitting between them. Germline V gene sequence: CDR1 DFQATT, CDR2 SNEGSKA (reference sequence). The CDR3 nucleotides read TGCAGTGCCAGACGGGAATATGGCTACACCTTC. Protein product: CSARREYGYTF.

CDR3 DNA sequence: TGCAGCGTTGAGGGACTAGCGGGAGGGTCAGCCTACAATGAGCAGTTCTTC. This codes for CSVEGLAGGSAYNEQFF. The chain links TRBV29-1 to TRBJ2-1, with 16 bases aligning to TRBD2. The ends lost 3 bases at V and 2 bases at J; junction bases unmatched: 4. This CDR3 spans 17 amino acids. Germline V gene data show CDR1 as SQVTM and CDR2 as ANQGSEA.

This chain joins TRBV7-3 and TRBJ2-3; D may correspond to TRBD1 or TRBD2 (6 bases each). The CDR3 is 16 amino acids. Trimming took off 3 bases at V and 4 bases at J, with 17 bases between the two ends. The germline CDR1 and CDR2 sequences are SGHTA and FQGTGA. CDR3 in amino acids: CASSFLGGRPADTQYF. The CDR3 DNA reads as TGTGCCAGCAGCTTCCTGGGGGGCAGACCGGCAGATACGCAGTATTTT.

This clone has only a few counts. CDR3 protein: CASSMSGPGYEQYF. CDR3 sequence (DNA): TGTGCCAGTAGTATGTCCGGACCCGGGTACGAGCAGTACTTC. The chain combines TRBV19 with TRBJ2-7; D ambiguous. CDR1 and CDR2 from the germline V gene are LNHDA and SQIVND (reference sequence). CDR3 length: 14 amino acids. V lost 3 bases and J lost 4, with 13 bases in between.

This clone was counted a few times. This CDR3 reads CASSVNDRPHYGYTF. Written as DNA, the CDR3 is TGTGCCAGCAGCGTCAATGACAGGCCCCACTATGGCTACACCTTC. V gene TRBV9 combines with J gene TRBJ1-2, with D maybe TRBD1 (6 bases). Looked up from germline, CDR1 is SGDLS and CDR2 is YYNGEE. The length of the CDR3 is 15 residues. V gave up 2 bases and J gave up 3 bases, with 14 bases separating them.

The rearrangement links TRBV19 to TRBJ2-7, with 9 positions matching TRBD1. Germline V gene data show CDR1 as LNHDA and CDR2 as SQIVND (reference sequence). The trim removed 3 bases at V and 6 bases at J, leaving 9 bases unmatched. The CDR3 has 15 amino acids. The DNA for the CDR3 is TGTGCCAGTAGTATTCCCGGGACAGGGAGGGGCGAGCAGTACTTC. Translated, it gives CASSIPGTGRGEQYF.

This chain uses TRBV4-3 with TRBJ1-5; D unclear. The ends were cut back, 4 bases at V and 8 bases at J, with 15 bases in the middle. The length of the CDR3 is 14 residues. Per germline, CDR1 LGHNA and CDR2 YSLEER. The chain's CDR3 is CASSPGRGPEPQHF. CDR3 DNA: TGCGCCAGCAGCCCTGGGCGGGGTCCGGAGCCCCAGCATTTT.

The CDR3 DNA reads TGTGCCAGCAGCGACACTGGAGGGCCGGGAGATACGCAGTATTTT. Its protein product is CASSDTGGPGDTQYF. The V and J genes are TRBV9 and TRBJ2-3; tentatively, D is TRBD2 (6 bases). Trimming took off 3 bases at V and 5 bases at J, with 16 bases between the two ends. This CDR3 has 15 residues. Germline V gives CDR1 SGDLS, CDR2 YYNGEE. The whole variable domain, remainder taken from reference TRBV9 and TRBJ2-3, is DSGVTQTPKHLITATGQRVTLRCSPRSGDLSVYWYQQSLDQGLQFLIQYYNGEERAKGNILERFSAQQFPDLHSELNLSSLELGDSALYFCASSDTGGPGDTQYFGPGTRLTVL.

The J gene is TRBJ1-2, the V gene TRBV29-1; 10 bases fit TRBD1. The CDR3 contains 15 residues. V was pared by 8 bases and J by 5 bases, with 14 bases of the junction left unmatched. CDR1 and CDR2 from the germline V gene are SQVTM and ANQGSEA. CDR3 loop: CSTLNERTGGYGYTF. CDR3 nucleotides: TGCAGCACCTTGAATGAAAGGACAGGGGGATATGGCTACACCTTC.

Regarding this clone: The sample holds other DNA sequences that translate to the same CDR3. The CDR3 DNA follows: TGTGCCAGCAGCGTAGGACAAGATAGCAATCAGCCCCAGCATTTT. This codes for CASSVGQDSNQPQHF. This chain connects TRBV9 to TRBJ1-5; D call uncertain. V dropped 0 bases and J dropped 0 bases, with 7 bases sitting between them. The CDR3 spans 15 residues. The germline V gene encodes CDR1 SGDLS and CDR2 YYNGEE.

The gene calls are TRBV11-2 and TRBJ2-7; D might be TRBD1 (6 bases). V lost 8 bases and J lost 3, with 17 bases in between. This CDR3 is built from 14 residues. Germline assignment: CDR1 SGHAT and CDR2 FQNNGV. For the CDR3, the DNA is TGTGCCAGCCAGCGAGGACAGAACTTCTACGAGCAGTACTTC. Protein product: CASQRGQNFYEQYF.

The genes are TRBV27 and TRBJ1-5; D not certain. Germline-derived CDR1 and CDR2 are MNHEY and SMNVEV (reference sequence). This CDR3 comprises 13 residues. V was clipped by 6 bases and J by 4 bases, with 10 bases between them. CDR3 loop: CASSPLGNQPQHF. The CDR3, as DNA: TGTGCCAGCAGCCCCCTGGGGAATCAGCCCCAGCATTTT.

The genes are TRBV9 and TRBJ1-1; no clear D. CDR3 length: 13 amino acids. The V and J ends lost 0 bases and 5 bases respectively, with 8 bases between them. From germline, CDR1 is SGDLS and CDR2 YYNGEE. CDR3 region: CASSVVMGTEAFF. In DNA, the CDR3 is TGTGCCAGCAGCGTAGTGATGGGGACTGAAGCTTTCTTT.

This clone was detected only a few times. The chain couples TRBV4-1 to TRBJ1-5, with 7 bases identical to TRBD1. This CDR3 is built from 15 residues. Germline V gene lookup returns CDR1 MGHRA and CDR2 YSYEKL. The V and J ends lost 2 bases and 0 bases, in that order; junction bases with no gene match: 1. CDR3 in DNA: TGCGCCAGCAGCCAACACAGGGGTAGCAATCAGCCCCAGCATTTT. Translating it yields CASSQHRGSNQPQHF.

The chain couples TRBV9 to TRBJ2-1; TRBD2 might be the D (6 bases). This CDR3 is built from 13 residues. V was pared by 5 bases and J by 10 bases, with 16 bases between. The germline V gene encodes CDR1 SGDLS and CDR2 YYNGEE. The CDR3 is CASRPKAGEEQFF. The CDR3 DNA is TGTGCCAGCAGACCTAAAGCGGGTGAGGAGCAGTTCTTC. Variable domain in full (rest from reference TRBV9 and TRBJ2-1): DSGVTQTPKHLITATGQRVTLRCSPRSGDLSVYWYQQSLDQGLQFLIQYYNGEERAKGNILERFSAQQFPDLHSELNLSSLELGDSALYFCASRPKAGEEQFFGPGTRLTVL.

The V and J genes are TRBV10-3 and TRBJ1-4; 7 bases match TRBD1. The length of the CDR3 is 13 residues. Trimming cost V 5 bases and J 6 bases; bases outside gene matches: 3. The germline gives CDR1 ENHRY, CDR2 SYGVKD. The CDR3 DNA follows: TGTGCCATCAGTCGACAGGGAGATGAAAAACTGTTTTTT. This encodes CAISRQGDEKLFF.

The chain couples TRBV5-4 to TRBJ2-3, with TRBD1 matching over 7 bases. Germline V gene lookup returns CDR1 SGHNT and CDR2 YYREEE (reference sequence). V lost 4 bases and J lost 4; bases outside the gene matches: 6. The CDR3 extends over 14 amino acids. CDR3 bases: TGTGCCAGCAGCGGCAGGGGGTCTGCAGATACGCAGTATTTT. This gives the protein CASSGRGSADTQYF.

The rearrangement joins TRBV6-1 to TRBJ2-7, with D possibly being TRBD1 or TRBD2 (6 bases each). Germline V CDR1 and CDR2: MNHNS, SASEGT. The CDR3 contains 14 residues. The V gene lost 5 bases and the J gene lost 6 bases, with 17 bases spanning the gap. CDR3 DNA: TGTGCCAGCAGTACAGGGCGGATGGGGGGCGAGCAGTACTTC. Protein: CASSTGRMGGEQYF.

This clone was found a few times. The rearrangement joins TRBV2 to TRBJ2-1; no firm D call. Trimming left V 8 bases short and J 4 bases short, with 15 bases between. This CDR3 is 14 amino acids long. Germline CDR1 reads SNHLY; CDR2 reads FYNNEI. This CDR3 reads CASLYVTRYNEQFF. The CDR3 DNA reads as TGTGCCAGCCTTTACGTGACTCGATACAATGAGCAGTTCTTC.

The rearrangement uses TRBV5-6 and TRBJ2-5; possibly TRBD1 for D (5 bases). This CDR3 spans 14 amino acids. V lost 0 bases and J 5 bases, leaving 11 bases between the germline ends. The germline V gene has CDR1 SGHDT and CDR2 YYEEEE. CDR3: CASSLVQGTETQYF. Written as DNA, the CDR3 is TGTGCCAGCAGCTTGGTCCAGGGCACCGAGACCCAGTACTTC. The entire variable domain, with the rest obtained from reference TRBV5-6 and TRBJ2-5, is as follows: DAGVTQSPTHLIKTRGQQVTLRCSPKSGHDTVSWYQQALGQGPQFIFQYYEEEERQRGNFPDRFSGHQFPNYSSELNVNALLLGDSALYLCASSLVQGTETQYFGPGTRLLVL.